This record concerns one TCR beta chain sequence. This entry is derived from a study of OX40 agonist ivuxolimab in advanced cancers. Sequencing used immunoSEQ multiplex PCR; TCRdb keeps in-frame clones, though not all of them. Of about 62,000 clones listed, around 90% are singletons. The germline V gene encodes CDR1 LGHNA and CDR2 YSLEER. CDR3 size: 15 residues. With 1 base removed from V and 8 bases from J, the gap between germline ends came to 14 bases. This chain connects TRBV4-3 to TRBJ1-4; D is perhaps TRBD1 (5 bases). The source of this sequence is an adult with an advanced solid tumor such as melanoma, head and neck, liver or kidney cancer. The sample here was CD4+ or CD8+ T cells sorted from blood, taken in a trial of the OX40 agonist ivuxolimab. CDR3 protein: CASSQAQGGGEKLFF. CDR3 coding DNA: TGCGCCAGCAGCCAAGCTCAGGGCGGTGGAGAAAAACTGTTTTTT.